A single sample is the source of the 18 T cell receptor beta chains below, sequenced in a study of cytomegalovirus exposure and HLA in healthy donors. The primer mix had 60 Vbeta and 13 Jbeta primers. Profiled with immunoSEQ multiplex PCR; TCRdb holds only in-frame clones, not every one. The data hold fewer than 200,000 clones, with approximately 80% observed a single time. Sequenced sample: PBMCs. These receptors came from a girl aged 2-10 years in good health and CMV-seropositive.

The V gene is TRBV7-8, the J gene TRBJ1-5, with D uncertain. Germline CDR1 is SGHVS and CDR2 is FQNEAQ. Trimming removed 3 bases at V and 5 bases at J, with 14 bases between. The length of the CDR3 is 15 residues. CDR3 sequence reads: CASSLGRRVDQPQHF. The DNA for the CDR3 is TGTGCCAGCAGCTTGGGTAGGCGGGTTGATCAGCCCCAGCATTTT.

The chain couples TRBV25-1 to TRBJ2-3; TRBD2 matches 10 bases. Trimming at V came to 5 bases and at J to 3 bases, leaving 8 bases not matched to a gene. CDR1 is MGHDK, CDR2 SYGVNS, per germline. This CDR3 is built from 16 residues. CDR3 sequence (DNA): TGTGCCAGCAGTACTAGCGGGGTGCGGGGGACAGATACGCAGTATTTT. Encoded protein: CASSTSGVRGTDTQYF.

The chain is built from TRBV27 and TRBJ2-1; D may be TRBD1 (5 bases). Germline assignment: CDR1 MNHEY and CDR2 SMNVEV (reference sequence). The CDR3 totals 16 residues. V gave up 0 bases and J gave up 0 bases, with 9 bases separating them. In DNA form, the CDR3 reads TGTGCCAGCAGTTTATCAGGGGAAAGCTCCTACAATGAGCAGTTCTTC. Protein product: CASSLSGESSYNEQFF.

This rearrangement joins TRBV28 to TRBJ2-7; TRBD1 aligns across 9 bases. This CDR3 comprises 15 residues. The junction had 9 bases not matched to a gene; V was cut back by 3 bases and J by 6 bases. CDR1 is MDHEN and CDR2 is SYDVKM in the germline V gene. The CDR3 nucleotides read TGTGCCAGCAGTTTCCCCGGGACAGGGTCTAGCGAGCAGTACTTC. Its translation is CASSFPGTGSSEQYF.

The chain couples TRBV25-1 to TRBJ1-2, with D unclear. The CDR3 has 13 amino acids. Trimming took off 0 bases at V and 8 bases at J, with 10 bases between the two ends. Germline-derived CDR1 and CDR2 are MGHDK and SYGVNS. This chain's CDR3 is CASSEYESRGYTF. CDR3 sequence (DNA): TGTGCCAGCAGTGAATATGAATCCCGGGGCTACACCTTC.

This chain uses TRBV5-6 with TRBJ2-1, with 13 nucleotides matching TRBD2. From germline, CDR1 is SGHDT and CDR2 YYEEEE. The CDR3 runs to 17 residues. V dropped 1 base and J dropped 7; count of bases not matched to a gene: 8. The CDR3 DNA reads TGTGCCAGCAGCTTGAGGTACGGGACTAGCGGGAAGAATGAGCAGTTCTTC. Translating it yields CASSLRYGTSGKNEQFF.

The rearrangement joins TRBV10-2 to TRBJ1-1, with D hard to call. The germline V gene has CDR1 WSHSY and CDR2 SAAADI. The CDR3 spans 14 residues. V was trimmed by 3 bases and J by 0 bases, leaving 8 bases between them. The CDR3, as DNA: TGCGCCAGCAGTGAACCGAGAATGAACACTGAAGCTTTCTTT. Protein: CASSEPRMNTEAFF.

This clone was seen only once. The chain employs TRBV5-1 and TRBJ1-5; D is unclear. The CDR3 is made up of 14 amino acids. The V and J ends lost 0 bases and 4 bases respectively, with 8 bases between them. Per germline, CDR1 SGHRS and CDR2 YFSETQ. CDR3 in DNA: TGCGCCAGCAGCTTGGCCGGCGGAAATCAGCCCCAGCATTTT. It translates to CASSLAGGNQPQHF. The variable domain in full, completed from reference TRBV5-1 and TRBJ1-5, reads KAGVTQTPRYLIKTRGQQVTLSCSPISGHRSVSWYQQTPGQGLQFLFEYFSETQRNKGNFPGRFSGRQFSNSRSEMNVSTLELGDSALYLCASSLAGGNQPQHFGDGTRLSIL.

V gene TRBV6-5 combines with J gene TRBJ1-1; 7 bases align to TRBD1. The germline CDR1 and CDR2 sequences are MNHEY and SVGAGI. Trimming cost V 11 bases and J 1 base; bases outside gene matches: 10. CDR3 size: 14 residues. The CDR3 DNA reads TGTGCCGCACAGGGGTTTACCTCGAACACTGAAGCTTTCTTT. Translating it yields CAAQGFTSNTEAFF.

The V and J genes are TRBV6-6 and TRBJ2-2, with D tentatively TRBD2 (5 bases). The CDR3 totals 14 residues. The germline V and J ends were trimmed by 7 bases and 0 bases, with 9 bases remaining between them. Germline loops: CDR1 MNHNY, CDR2 SVGAGI (reference sequence). As DNA, the CDR3 is TGTGCCAGCAAACTAGATTCGAACACCGGGGAGCTGTTTTTT. Translating it yields CASKLDSNTGELFF.

A note on this clone: An end of the junction differs from the germline gene, which may be a read error. The V gene is TRBV6-5, the J gene TRBJ1-4; perhaps TRBD1 as D (6 bases). The CDR3 is 14 residues long. Germline V gene lookup returns CDR1 MNHEY and CDR2 SVGAGI. Here the CDR3 reads CASCMRGGNEELFF. The CDR3, as DNA: TGTGCCAGCTGTATGAGGGGGGGGAATGAAGAACTGTTTTTT.

The chain employs TRBV5-4 and TRBJ1-4; tentative D call: TRBD1 (6 bases). The germline gives CDR1 SGHNT, CDR2 YYREEE (reference sequence). V dropped 5 bases and J dropped 8 bases, with 16 bases sitting between them. The CDR3 is made up of 14 amino acids. CDR3 DNA: TGTGCCAGCAGGAAGGGGGGGGAAGGGGAAAAACTGTTTTTT. Its translation: CASRKGGEGEKLFF.

This clone was picked up a small number of times. V is TRBV11-3 and J is TRBJ1-1; D not resolved. The CDR3 extends over 14 amino acids. V was shortened by 3 bases and J by 5 bases, with 13 bases between the two germline ends. The germline CDR1 and CDR2 sequences are SGHNT and YENEEA. The CDR3: CASSFGGRRTEAFF. The CDR3 DNA sequence: TGTGCCAGCAGCTTTGGCGGGAGAAGGACTGAAGCTTTCTTT.

The chain is built from TRBV7-3 and TRBJ2-7; TRBD2 matches at 7 bases. The germline V gene encodes CDR1 SGHTA and CDR2 FQGTGA. The CDR3 runs to 14 residues. V dropped 5 bases and J dropped 3; count of bases not matched to a gene: 7. CDR3 DNA sequence: TGTGCCAGCAGCGGGGGGAGGGTGGGCTACGAGCAGTACTTC. It translates to CASSGGRVGYEQYF.

The chain has TRBV7-6 and TRBJ2-3; D gene unclear. CDR1 and CDR2 from the germline V gene are SGHVS and FNYEAQ. Trimming took 0 bases from V and 4 from J, leaving 11 bases between them. This CDR3 comprises 15 residues. The CDR3 DNA is TGTGCCAGCAGCTTAGCAATCGGTTATTCAGATACGCAGTATTTT. Protein: CASSLAIGYSDTQYF.

The table lists this clone with a few counts. The gene calls are TRBV5-1 and TRBJ1-2; D unresolved. The CDR3 is 16 amino acids. Germline V CDR1 and CDR2: SGHRS, YFSETQ. V lost 4 bases and J 4 bases, leaving 20 bases between the germline ends. CDR3: CASSLSLVQAVYGYTF. In DNA, the CDR3 is TGCGCCAGCAGCCTATCCTTGGTCCAGGCCGTCTATGGCTACACCTTC.

The V call is TRBV4-2, the J call TRBJ2-1; 8 nucleotides match TRBD2. J lost 7 bases, V lost 1 base, and 6 bases had no gene match. CDR3 length: 15 residues. Germline loops: CDR1 LGHNA, CDR2 YNFKEQ. CDR3 DNA sequence: TGTGCCAGCAGCCAAGGATTAGCGGGAACGAATGAGCAGTTCTTC. The encoded protein is CASSQGLAGTNEQFF.

This clone has a single count. The genes are TRBV7-8 and TRBJ2-7, with 8 bases identical to TRBD1. CDR1 and CDR2 (germline): SGHVS, FQNEAQ. J was trimmed by 2 bases and V by 1 base; bases with no gene match: 1. The CDR3 consists of 14 residues. CDR3 DNA: TGTGCCAGCAGCTTAGACAGGGGGGCCTACGAGCAGTACTTC. As protein: CASSLDRGAYEQYF.